These 16 T cell receptor beta chains were all obtained from the same sample, sequenced in a study of technical replicates of blood from a few donors. Only in-frame clones appear in the TCRdb table, and some are missing; sequencing was by immunoSEQ multiplex PCR. The sample has about 15,000 clones, 82% seen once; the top ten hold about 9.4%. The sample taken for sequencing was PBMCs. These receptors were collected from a human donor in good health. Some clones in this sample may be carry-over from other donors' samples.

The chain uses TRBV20-1 and TRBJ2-7; tentative D call: TRBD1 (5 bases). The CDR3 covers 11 residues. Trimming left V 1 base short and J 7 bases short, with 8 bases between. Germline V gives CDR1 DFQATT, CDR2 SNEGSKA (reference sequence). CDR3 nucleotides: TGCAGTGCTAGAGTGGGGCGGGAGCAGTACTTC. It specifies CSARVGREQYF.

The chain recombines TRBV7-2 with TRBJ1-1; D remains ambiguous. The CDR3 extends over 13 amino acids. V was cut by 7 bases and J by 3 bases, with 12 bases left in between. The germline CDR1 and CDR2 sequences are SGHTA and FQGNSA. CDR3 in DNA: TGTGCCAGCATAAAACAGCGGGACACTGAAGCTTTCTTT. Its protein product is CASIKQRDTEAFF.

J is TRBJ1-5 and V is TRBV4-1; TRBD1 agrees at 10 bases. Germline-derived CDR1 and CDR2 are MGHRA and YSYEKL. This CDR3 spans 17 amino acids. Trimming at V came to 4 bases and at J to 6 bases, leaving 12 bases not matched to a gene. Here the CDR3 reads CASSLSDRGLGTQPQHF. Here the CDR3 DNA reads TGCGCCAGCAGCCTCTCCGACAGGGGGCTTGGTACTCAGCCCCAGCATTTT.

This CDR3 is CASSIQSGSGTDTQYF. The CDR3 bases are TGTGCCAGCAGCATTCAAAGCGGGAGCGGCACAGATACGCAGTATTTT. The rearrangement uses TRBV5-6 and TRBJ2-3; 8 bases are a match to TRBD2. CDR3 length: 16 amino acids. Per the germline V gene, CDR1 is SGHDT and CDR2 is YYEEEE. The V segment lost 4 bases and the J segment 1 base; nucleotides outside the gene matches: 8. Full variable domain (remainder filled in from reference TRBV5-6 and TRBJ2-3): DAGVTQSPTHLIKTRGQQVTLRCSPKSGHDTVSWYQQALGQGPQFIFQYYEEEERQRGNFPDRFSGHQFPNYSSELNVNALLLGDSALYLCASSIQSGSGTDTQYFGPGTRLTVL.

The gene calls are TRBV5-1 and TRBJ2-1; 12 bases align to TRBD2. Germline values: CDR1 SGHRS, CDR2 YFSETQ. The CDR3 runs to 21 residues. The ends lost 4 bases at V and 0 bases at J; junction bases unmatched: 17. The CDR3 loop is CASSPEGASGRALSSYNEQFF. In DNA, the CDR3 is TGCGCCAGCAGCCCGGAGGGGGCTAGCGGGAGGGCCTTGAGCTCCTACAATGAGCAGTTCTTC.

The rearrangement links TRBV30 to TRBJ2-7; perhaps TRBD2 as D (6 bases). Germline V CDR1 and CDR2: GTSNPN, SVGIG (reference sequence). The V end was cut by 7 bases, the J end by 2 bases, with 15 bases between. The CDR3 has 13 amino acids. CDR3 sequence: CASGGGMTYEQYF. In DNA form, the CDR3 reads TGTGCCTCCGGGGGAGGCATGACCTACGAGCAGTACTTC.

The V gene is TRBV28, the J gene TRBJ1-5; 7 bases agree with TRBD1. CDR3 size: 15 residues. V dropped 5 bases and J dropped 5; count of bases not matched to a gene: 9. Germline V gene data show CDR1 as MDHEN and CDR2 as SYDVKM. The CDR3 DNA reads TGTGCCAGCAGTCTCCACAGGGGAAGGGATCAGCCCCAGCATTTT. This translates into CASSLHRGRDQPQHF. The full variable domain, completed using reference TRBV28 and TRBJ1-5, is DVKVTQSSRYLVKRTGEKVFLECVQDMDHENMFWYRQDPGLGLRLIYFSYDVKMKEKGDIPEGYSVSREKKERFSLILESASTNQTSMYLCASSLHRGRDQPQHFGDGTRLSIL.

The J gene is TRBJ2-7, the V gene TRBV5-6, with a tentative D call TRBD2 (5 bases). Germline V lookup: CDR1 SGHDT, CDR2 YYEEEE. This CDR3 is 15 amino acids long. The V end was cut by 0 bases, the J end by 5 bases, with 15 bases between. In DNA form, the CDR3 reads TGTGCCAGCAGCTTGGCGGCTAGCTACTATCACGAGCAGTACTTC. It codes for CASSLAASYYHEQYF.

V usage is TRBV5-6 and J usage is TRBJ2-7; maybe TRBD2 (6 bases). CDR3 size: 16 residues. The germline V gene encodes CDR1 SGHDT and CDR2 YYEEEE. The V and J ends lost 10 bases and 1 base respectively, with 24 bases between them. CDR3 sequence: CAGNKGPAGPSYEQYF. CDR3 DNA sequence: TGTGCCGGAAATAAGGGGCCCGCGGGACCATCCTACGAGCAGTACTTC. Variable domain in full (rest from reference TRBV5-6 and TRBJ2-7): DAGVTQSPTHLIKTRGQQVTLRCSPKSGHDTVSWYQQALGQGPQFIFQYYEEEERQRGNFPDRFSGHQFPNYSSELNVNALLLGDSALYLCAGNKGPAGPSYEQYFGPGTRLTVT.

This clone showed up just a few times. This rearrangement joins TRBV5-4 to TRBJ2-6; D is unresolved. The germline gives CDR1 SGHNT, CDR2 YYREEE (reference sequence). The CDR3 is 16 residues long. The V and J ends lost 4 bases and 0 bases respectively, with 11 bases between them. As DNA, the CDR3 is TGTGCCAGCAGCGCCTTACCGAGCTCTGGGGCCAACGTCCTGACTTTC. Its translation is CASSALPSSGANVLTF.

CDR3 DNA: TGTGCCAGCGTCGACGACAGGGGAAGCGCCGGGGAGCTGTTTTTT. Translating gives CASVDDRGSAGELFF. The genes are TRBV2 and TRBJ2-2; 8 positions agree with TRBD1. Germline V gene lookup returns CDR1 SNHLY and CDR2 FYNNEI. The CDR3 consists of 15 residues. After removal of 8 bases from V and 6 bases from J, the junction contained 11 bases not matched to a gene. Complete variable domain (other parts from reference TRBV2 and TRBJ2-2): EPEVTQTPSHQVTQMGQEVILRCVPISNHLYFYWYRQILGQKVEFLVSFYNNEISEKSEIFDDQFSVERPDGSNFTLKIRSTKLEDSAMYFCASVDDRGSAGELFFGEGSRLTVL.

The V and J genes are TRBV11-2 and TRBJ2-1, with TRBD1 matching 7 bases. Trimming removed 5 bases from V and 2 bases from J; junction bases left unmatched: 3. Per germline, CDR1 SGHAT and CDR2 FQNNGV. The CDR3 is made up of 14 amino acids. CDR3 amino acids: CASSTDRPYNEQFF. CDR3 coding DNA: TGTGCCAGCAGCACGGACAGGCCCTACAATGAGCAGTTCTTC.

The chain links TRBV27 to TRBJ2-3, with D tentatively TRBD1 (6 bases). The CDR3 is 15 amino acids. The V end was cut by 6 bases, the J end by 6 bases, with 19 bases between. From germline, CDR1 is MNHEY and CDR2 SMNVEV (reference sequence). The CDR3 protein is CASRDPGHRSDTQYF. The CDR3 coding sequence is TGTGCCAGCAGGGATCCGGGACACAGATCTGATACGCAGTATTTT.

The chain employs TRBV30 and TRBJ1-5, with D possibly TRBD1 on 5 matching bases. The CDR3 length is 15 residues. V was clipped by 5 bases and J by 5 bases, with 19 bases between them. Germline-derived CDR1 and CDR2 are GTSNPN and SVGIG (reference sequence). CDR3 DNA: TGTGCCTGGGGGCGAGGAGGGGTTTCCGATCAGCCCCAGCATTTT. Translation gives CAWGRGGVSDQPQHF. Full variable domain (missing parts from reference TRBV30 and TRBJ1-5): SQTIHQWPATLVQPVGSPLSLECTVEGTSNPNLYWYRQAAGRGLQLLFYSVGIGQISSEVPQNLSASRPQDRQFILSSKKLLLSDSGFYLCAWGRGGVSDQPQHFGDGTRLSIL.

The chain links TRBV27 to TRBJ2-7; D possibly corresponds to TRBD1 (5 bases). V shed 4 bases and J shed 9 bases, with 13 bases lying between them. The CDR3 has 12 amino acids. In germline, CDR1 is MNHEY, CDR2 SMNVEV (reference sequence). CDR3 in amino acids: CASSSQGRAQYF. CDR3 nucleotide sequence: TGTGCCAGCAGTTCTCAGGGCCGGGCGCAGTACTTC.

The chain is built from TRBV30 and TRBJ2-1, with 7 bases fitting TRBD1. The germline CDR1 and CDR2 sequences are GTSNPN and SVGIG (reference sequence). Germline trimming cut 0 bases from V and 5 bases from J; bases unmatched to any gene: 4. CDR3 length: 14 residues. In nucleotides, the CDR3 is TGTGCCTGGAGTGTCCGGCAGGGGGACAATGAGCAGTTCTTC. Protein product: CAWSVRQGDNEQFF.